Sequencing of this T cell receptor (beta chain) was carried out in a study of blood T cell repertoires in COVID-19. Overall study: COVID-19 samples collected from the United States, Italy and Spain covered acute and convalescent phases. PBMCs, B-cell-depleted T cells, or T cells provided the cDNA or gDNA that made up the material.

Unmatched junction bases numbered 2, after V lost 3 bases and J lost 4 bases. The CDR3 covers 13 residues. Germline CDR1 is ENHRY and CDR2 is SYGVKD. Under the authors' procedure: Quantification of nucleated cells was approximated via reference gene primer amplification. Only in-frame clones appear in the TCRdb table, and some are missing; sequencing was by immunoSEQ multiplex PCR. V, J and clone size were drawn from that table, and D and trimming were deduced from the DNA. This sample has around 63,000 clones; roughly 85% occur once, and the top ten carry around 1.3%. This chain joins TRBV10-3 and TRBJ1-2, with 7 bases that match TRBD1. The receptor was isolated from a woman aged 80 or older with acute or convalescent COVID-19. Material for sequencing was peripheral blood. The CDR3 sequence: CAISERDSYGYTF. The CDR3 DNA sequence: TGTGCCATCAGTGAACGGGACAGCTATGGCTACACCTTC.